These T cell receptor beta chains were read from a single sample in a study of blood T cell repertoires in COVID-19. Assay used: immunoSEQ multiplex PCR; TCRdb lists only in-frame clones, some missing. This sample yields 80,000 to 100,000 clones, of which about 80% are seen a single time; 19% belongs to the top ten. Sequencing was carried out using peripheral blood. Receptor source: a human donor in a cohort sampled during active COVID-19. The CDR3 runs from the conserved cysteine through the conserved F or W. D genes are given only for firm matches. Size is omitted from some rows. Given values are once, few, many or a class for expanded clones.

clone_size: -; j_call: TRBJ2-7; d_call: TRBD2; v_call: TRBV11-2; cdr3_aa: CASSPVAGYEQYF; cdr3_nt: TGTGCCAGCAGCCCTGTAGCGGGTTACGAGCAGTACTTC
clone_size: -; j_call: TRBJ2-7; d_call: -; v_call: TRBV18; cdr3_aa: CASSPATREGGQYF; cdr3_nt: TGTGCCAGCTCACCGGCTACACGAGAGGGCGGGCAGTACTTC
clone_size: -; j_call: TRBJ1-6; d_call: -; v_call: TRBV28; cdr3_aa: CASSFGPRGNSPLHF; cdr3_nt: TGTGCCAGCAGTTTTGGGCCCCGGGGAAATTCACCCCTCCACTTT
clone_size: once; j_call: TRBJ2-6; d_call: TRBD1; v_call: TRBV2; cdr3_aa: CAGTGRLSGANVLTF; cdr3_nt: TGTGCCGGGACAGGGAGGCTCTCTGGGGCCAACGTCCTGACTTTC
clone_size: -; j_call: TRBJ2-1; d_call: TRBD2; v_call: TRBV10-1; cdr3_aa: CASSEASGIREQFF; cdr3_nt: TGCGCCAGCAGTGAGGCTAGCGGGATTCGCGAGCAGTTCTTC
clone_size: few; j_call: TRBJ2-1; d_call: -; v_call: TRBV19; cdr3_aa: CSSAANNEQFF; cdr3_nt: TGTTCGTCCGCGGCGAACAATGAGCAGTTCTTC
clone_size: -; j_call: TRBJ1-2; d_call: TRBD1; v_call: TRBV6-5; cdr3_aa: CASSYSRTGANYGYTF; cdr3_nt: TGTGCCAGCAGTTACTCCCGGACAGGGGCGAACTATGGCTACACCTTC
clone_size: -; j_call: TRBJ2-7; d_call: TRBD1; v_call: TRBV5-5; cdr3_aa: CASSRTGEMHEQYF; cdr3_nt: TGTGCCAGCAGCCGGACAGGGGAAATGCACGAGCAGTACTTC
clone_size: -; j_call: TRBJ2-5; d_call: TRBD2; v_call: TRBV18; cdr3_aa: CASSPYGLGGTQYF; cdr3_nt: TGTGCCAGCTCACCCTACGGACTAGGTGGGACCCAGTACTTC
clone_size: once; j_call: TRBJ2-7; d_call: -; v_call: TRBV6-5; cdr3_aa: CATGQSYEQYF; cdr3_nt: TGTGCCACCGGACAGTCCTACGAGCAGTACTTC
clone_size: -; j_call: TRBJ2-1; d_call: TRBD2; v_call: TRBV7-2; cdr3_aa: CASIRGGSSYNEQFF; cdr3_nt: TGTGCCAGCATCCGGGGGGGGAGCTCCTACAATGAGCAGTTCTTC
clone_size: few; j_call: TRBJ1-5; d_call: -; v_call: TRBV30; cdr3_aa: CAWSVLSQPQHF; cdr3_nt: TGTGCCTGGAGTGTACTGTCTCAGCCCCAGCATTTT